The clone carrying this TCR beta chain was seen more than once but under ten times. Antigen: not known. This specimen belongs to a study of T cells in Graves' hyperthyroidism and ophthalmopathy. Background on the study: Peripheral blood draws took place at initial diagnosis, ahead of any treatment.

Findings and caveats of the study: Also found in blood were most expanded thyroid clonotypes above 0.001. Ophthalmopathy, which appeared later, was predicted by the model a median 6.5 months before onset.

Graves' hyperthyroidism showing no ophthalmopathy progression within 18 months was considered stable. V lost 3 bases, J lost 4 bases, and 6 bases lay in between. The CDR3 totals 13 residues. In germline, CDR1 is MNHEY, CDR2 SMNVEV (reference sequence). Amplified TCR beta CDR3 regions derived from RNA transcripts. The study used the HTBI primer set for a first-round RT-PCR of the TCR CDR3. TCRdb re-derived calls from the multiplex PCR reads in MiXCR, one entry per CDR3 protein. The sample contains roughly 420,000 distinct CDR3 sequences, about 15% of which appear only once. The clonotype was recovered from a young woman with Graves' hyperthyroidism. The chain combines TRBV27 with TRBJ2-2; D remains unclear. Material for sequencing was blood. CDR3 DNA: TGTGCCAGCAGTTTTTCGCCCACCGGGGAGCTGTTTTTT. It codes for CASSFSPTGELFF.